A single sample gave rise to the 18 T cell receptor beta chains below, sequenced in a study of memory CD4+ T cells and cytomegalovirus serostatus. Single viable CD3+CD4+CD8-CD45RO+ cells were sorted as the memory CD4+ T cells. Data came from immunoSEQ multiplex PCR; TCRdb stores just in-frame clones and leaves some out. The sample shows about 43,000 clones, 60% to 85% of them seen only once. The sequencing input was memory CD4+ T cells from blood. The receptors were sampled from an adult in good health and CMV-seronegative.

This chain uses TRBV7-6 with TRBJ2-5; TRBD2 agrees at 7 bases. Unmatched junction bases numbered 8, after V lost 5 bases and J lost 5 bases. Germline V lookup: CDR1 SGHVS, CDR2 FNYEAQ. CDR3 size: 14 residues. The CDR3 DNA follows: TGTGCCAGCAGCGCTTCGGGGGGAGGGGAGACCCAGTACTTC. Translating it yields CASSASGGGETQYF.

This clone has a handful of counts. The chain is built from TRBV2 and TRBJ1-4; 9 bases fit TRBD1. Trimming cost V 3 bases and J 5 bases; bases outside gene matches: 1. Germline V gene sequence: CDR1 SNHLY, CDR2 FYNNEI. The CDR3 length is 14 residues. The CDR3 is CASSDGTGNEKLFF. The CDR3 DNA follows: TGTGCCAGCAGTGATGGGACAGGGAATGAAAAACTGTTTTTT.

The V and J genes are TRBV19 and TRBJ1-2, with D possibly being TRBD1 (5 bases). V lost 4 bases and J 2 bases, leaving 8 bases between the germline ends. Germline-derived CDR1 and CDR2 are LNHDA and SQIVND (reference sequence). CDR3 size: 13 residues. The CDR3 protein is CASSTRDNYGYTF. CDR3 in DNA: TGTGCCAGTAGTACGAGGGACAACTATGGCTACACCTTC.

V and J are TRBV5-8 and TRBJ1-2; D uncertain. This CDR3 region has 13 residues. Germline assignment: CDR1 SGHTS and CDR2 YDEGEE. The germline V and J ends were trimmed by 2 bases and 5 bases, with 10 bases remaining between them. The chain's CDR3 is CASSFFGSYGYTF. The DNA for the CDR3 is TGTGCCAGCAGCTTTTTCGGGAGTTATGGCTACACCTTC.

The genes are TRBV2 and TRBJ2-2, with a weak D call TRBD1 (5 bases). V shed 4 bases and J shed 4 bases, with 22 bases lying between them. This CDR3 region has 18 residues. Germline V gene data show CDR1 as SNHLY and CDR2 as FYNNEI. The CDR3 protein is CASSVIRAGQGSTGELFF. In nucleotides, the CDR3 is TGTGCCAGCAGTGTTATACGAGCCGGGCAGGGCAGCACCGGGGAGCTGTTTTTT. Looking up the rest from reference TRBV2 and TRBJ2-2 gives the full variable domain: EPEVTQTPSHQVTQMGQEVILRCVPISNHLYFYWYRQILGQKVEFLVSFYNNEISEKSEIFDDQFSVERPDGSNFTLKIRSTKLEDSAMYFCASSVIRAGQGSTGELFFGEGSRLTVL.

V usage is TRBV5-4 and J usage is TRBJ1-1; D uncertain. V was clipped by 1 base and J by 1 base, with 8 bases between them. CDR1 is SGHNT, CDR2 YYREEE, per germline (reference sequence). The CDR3 consists of 14 residues. As DNA, the CDR3 is TGTGCCAGCAGCTTGTTGGGCTGGAACACTGAAGCTTTCTTT. Translation: CASSLLGWNTEAFF.

This clone was detected a few times. V gene TRBV27 combines with J gene TRBJ1-6; D ambiguous. The CDR3 is made up of 17 amino acids. The germline V gene has CDR1 MNHEY and CDR2 SMNVEV (reference sequence). Trimming removed 4 bases at V and 4 bases at J, with 17 bases between. The CDR3 DNA reads TGTGCCAGCAGTTCGGGCCCCCAAGCGGGATATAATTCACCCCTCCACTTT. As protein: CASSSGPQAGYNSPLHF.

The V gene is TRBV5-1, the J gene TRBJ2-1, with 7 bases matching TRBD2. CDR1 and CDR2 from the germline V gene are SGHRS and YFSETQ. Losses at the gene ends were 3 bases for V and 6 bases for J; bases not matched to a gene: 9. This CDR3 contains 15 residues. CDR3 in amino acids: CASSSGASGLNEQFF. CDR3 bases: TGCGCCAGCAGCTCGGGTGCTAGCGGACTCAATGAGCAGTTCTTC. Combining the CDR3 with reference TRBV5-1 and TRBJ2-1 gives the whole variable domain KAGVTQTPRYLIKTRGQQVTLSCSPISGHRSVSWYQQTPGQGLQFLFEYFSETQRNKGNFPGRFSGRQFSNSRSEMNVSTLELGDSALYLCASSSGASGLNEQFFGPGTRLTVL.

This clone has a handful of counts. This chain connects TRBV4-2 to TRBJ2-7; 12 nucleotides line up with TRBD2. The germline gives CDR1 LGHNA, CDR2 YNFKEQ. This CDR3 is 16 amino acids long. Trimming removed 4 bases from V and 5 bases from J; junction bases left unmatched: 9. Here the CDR3 DNA reads TGTGCCAGCAGCCCCGCCGGACTAGCGGGGAGCAACGAGCAGTACTTC. Protein: CASSPAGLAGSNEQYF.

This clone appeared once. The chain couples TRBV5-1 to TRBJ2-7; perhaps TRBD1 as D (5 bases). Per the germline V gene, CDR1 is SGHRS and CDR2 is YFSETQ. CDR3 length equals 13 residues. The V end lost 0 bases, the J end lost 6 bases, and 10 bases lay between the germline ends. The CDR3 DNA follows: TGCGCCAGCAGCTTGGGTCAGGGAACCGAGCAGTACTTC. Translation gives CASSLGQGTEQYF.

In this sample, this clone turned up once. The gene calls are TRBV7-2 and TRBJ2-7; D not certain. CDR1 is SGHTA and CDR2 is FQGNSA in the germline V gene. The CDR3 is 14 amino acids. Trimming shortened V by 1 base and J by 1 base, and 8 bases separated the two germline ends. CDR3 sequence reads: CASSLVPGSYEQYF. The CDR3 DNA sequence: TGTGCCAGCAGCTTAGTCCCAGGTTCCTACGAGCAGTACTTC.

The chain links TRBV7-9 to TRBJ1-1; D unresolved. Per germline, CDR1 SEHNR and CDR2 FQNEAQ (reference sequence). Trimming took off 0 bases at V and 0 bases at J, with 5 bases between the two ends. The CDR3 is 14 amino acids. The CDR3 sequence: CASSLAGVNTEAFF. As DNA, the CDR3 is TGTGCCAGCAGCTTAGCGGGAGTGAACACTGAAGCTTTCTTT.

V is TRBV5-1 and J is TRBJ1-2; D gene unclear. Trimming took 1 base from V and 8 from J, leaving 15 bases between them. The germline V gene has CDR1 SGHRS and CDR2 YFSETQ. This CDR3 is built from 14 residues. The CDR3 here is CASSLRAPPDGYTF. CDR3 coding DNA: TGCGCCAGCAGCTTGAGGGCCCCGCCTGACGGCTACACCTTC.

The gene calls are TRBV10-1 and TRBJ1-1; 12 nucleotides match TRBD1. V lost 7 bases to trimming and J lost 3 bases; unmatched junction nucleotides: 12. The CDR3 has 17 residues. CDR1 WNHNN and CDR2 SYGVQD come from the germline V gene (reference sequence). The CDR3 sequence: CASIPGDRGPGYTEAFF. CDR3 nucleotide sequence: TGCGCCAGCATTCCGGGGGACAGGGGGCCCGGATACACTGAAGCTTTCTTT.

A remark on this clone: The same CDR3 can be traced to other DNA sequences in this sample. The V gene is TRBV5-1, the J gene TRBJ1-3; TRBD1 might be the D (5 bases). Trimming shortened V by 3 bases and J by 0 bases, and 7 bases separated the two germline ends. The germline gives CDR1 SGHRS, CDR2 YFSETQ. CDR3 length: 14 residues. CDR3 in DNA: TGCGCCAGCAGCTCGGGGGGCTCTGGAAACACCATATATTTT. It encodes CASSSGGSGNTIYF.

The rearrangement joins TRBV7-4 to TRBJ2-3; 12 bases line up with TRBD2. The CDR3 has 17 residues. The germline CDR1 and CDR2 sequences are SGHVT and SQSDAQ. V gave up 3 bases and J gave up 1 base; unmatched junction bases: 5. This CDR3 is CASSLPTSGGCTDTQYF. CDR3 nucleotide sequence: TGTGCCAGCAGCTTGCCTACTAGCGGGGGGTGCACAGATACGCAGTATTTT.

This CDR3 is CASRSGWNNQPQHF. The CDR3 DNA reads TGTGCCAGCAGATCGGGGTGGAATAATCAGCCCCAGCATTTT. The chain carries TRBV2 and TRBJ1-5; D not certain. In germline, CDR1 is SNHLY, CDR2 FYNNEI. The CDR3 length is 14 residues. The V gene lost 6 bases and the J gene lost 4 bases, with 13 bases spanning the gap.

J is TRBJ2-3 and V is TRBV5-1, with no clear D. V lost 2 bases to trimming and J lost 8 bases, with 18 bases between them. In germline, CDR1 is SGHRS, CDR2 YFSETQ. CDR3 length: 15 residues. The CDR3 coding sequence is TGCGCCAGCAGCTTACAGCCGGCGTCGCCAGGTACGCAGTATTTT. It encodes CASSLQPASPGTQYF.